The sequence of this T cell receptor beta chain was determined in a study of CD4+ T cells in melanoma (dated by TCRdb to the early 2020s). Regarding the complete study: The study investigated neoantigen-specific CD4+ T cells in human melanoma.

Patients with melanoma were used as donors. A word on this clone: The target of this receptor is not known. Base qualities are not provided; no much larger clone lies one nucleotide away.

The library was produced with the immunoSEQ multiplex PCR assay. This immuneACCESS table, as held by TCRdb, lists in-frame sequences with V and J called but not all clones. Of the missing ones, under half trace to an unresolved V gene in checked studies; the others have no known cause. The sample table records about 11,000 clones; roughly three quarters of these occur just once. The leading ten clones occupy roughly 8.6% of the sample. Results and caveats for the whole study, not just this receptor: Neoantigen-specific CD4+ T cells in melanoma were reported to show diverse differentiation states. Neoantigen-specific CD4+ T cells were reported to be correlated with the function of CD8+ T cells, macrophages and B cells.

Sequencing used cells from a culture (not recorded whether cultured in vitro). This clonotype was obtained from a human donor with melanoma.

The CDR3 in this case is CASSSPGGNSPLHF. The nucleotides read TGTGCCAGCAGCTCACCAGGGGGGAATTCACCCCTCCACTTT. The sequence links TRBV5-5 to TRBJ1-6, with 7 junctional bases fitting TRBD1. At the junction V is shortened by 3 bases and J by 7 bases; bases outside the gene matches: 4. The CDR3 measures 14 amino acids from cysteine to phenylalanine. The CDR3 DNA has 42 bases and is translated from base 1. Reading the germline V gene (reference sequence) gives CDR1 SGHKS and CDR2 YYEKEE.